The 9 T cell receptor beta chains reported below all come from one sample, sequenced in a study of shared clonotypes between healthy human individuals. Only in-frame clones appear in the TCRdb table, and some are missing; sequencing was by immunoSEQ multiplex PCR. In the table there are around 990,000 clones, 60% to 85% of which are singletons. The sequenced sample was memory CD4+ T cells from PBMCs. The subset: CD45RA-negative fraction. These receptors all come from a man between 18 and 29 years old in good health. Some clones in this sample may be carry-over from other donors' samples.

This clone was counted a single time. The chain recombines TRBV30 with TRBJ2-5; TRBD2 matches 8 bases. TRBJ2-7 explains the end of the DNA better; the J call may be wrong. Germline V gives CDR1 GTSNPN, CDR2 SVGIG (reference sequence). The CDR3 totals 13 residues. The CDR3: CAWSWGLDAEQYF. Here the CDR3 DNA reads TGTGCCTGGAGTTGGGGACTAGACGCCGAGCAGTACTTC.

This chain connects TRBV5-5 to TRBJ2-1, with D maybe TRBD1 (6 bases). The germline gives CDR1 SGHKS, CDR2 YYEKEE (reference sequence). The CDR3 is made up of 14 amino acids. Trimming took 1 base from V and 8 from J, leaving 13 bases between them. CDR3 nucleotides: TGTGCCAGCAGCTTGTGGACAGTCGGTCATGAGCAGTTCTTC. Its translation: CASSLWTVGHEQFF.

This chain joins TRBV11-2 and TRBJ1-6; perhaps TRBD1 as D (6 bases). V lost 6 bases to trimming and J lost 8 bases, with 14 bases between them. CDR1 is SGHAT and CDR2 is FQNNGV in the germline V gene. CDR3 length: 14 amino acids. The CDR3 region has the DNA TGTGCCAGCAGTCTTACAGGGCCTCATTCACCCCTCCACTTT. Protein sequence: CASSLTGPHSPLHF.

In the case of this clone: The identical CDR3 is also encoded by other nucleotide sequences in the sample. This chain joins TRBV28 and TRBJ2-5, with D unresolved. Trimming removed 4 bases at V and 4 bases at J, with 7 bases between. CDR1 and CDR2 from the germline V gene are MDHEN and SYDVKM. This CDR3 is built from 12 residues. DNA of the CDR3: TGTGCCAGCAGTTCGGGTGGAGAGACCCAGTACTTC. It yields the protein CASSSGGETQYF. Drawing the rest from reference TRBV28 and TRBJ2-5, the complete variable domain is DVKVTQSSRYLVKRTGEKVFLECVQDMDHENMFWYRQDPGLGLRLIYFSYDVKMKEKGDIPEGYSVSREKKERFSLILESASTNQTSMYLCASSSGGETQYFGPGTRLLVL.

This chain uses TRBV14 with TRBJ2-7, with D uncertain. V lost 5 bases and J 6 bases, leaving 17 bases between the germline ends. CDR1 and CDR2 from the germline V gene are SGHDN and FVKESK. CDR3 length equals 14 residues. CDR3 in DNA: TGTGCCAGCAGCGTAAATCTTATTGCGGTCGAGCAGTACTTC. Translating gives CASSVNLIAVEQYF.

The chain uses TRBV7-9 and TRBJ2-1; the D is unclear. The V gene's germline CDR1 is SEHNR and CDR2 FQNEAQ (reference sequence). The ends were cut back, 2 bases at V and 10 bases at J, with 15 bases in the middle. The CDR3 loop spans 14 amino acids. The CDR3 spells CASSLPPPEGEQFF. In DNA, the CDR3 is TGTGCCAGCAGCTTACCCCCCCCGGAAGGGGAGCAGTTCTTC.

This clone was observed a single time. The genes are TRBV5-4 and TRBJ1-2; 12 nucleotides match TRBD1. Germline V gene sequence: CDR1 SGHNT, CDR2 YYREEE (reference sequence). The CDR3 is 15 residues long. The V gene end was trimmed by 5 bases and the J gene end by 7 bases; junction bases not matched to a gene: 9. CDR3 region: CASRGSGTGGFGYTF. The CDR3 region has the DNA TGTGCCAGCAGGGGCTCCGGGACAGGGGGCTTTGGCTACACCTTC. Combining the CDR3 with reference TRBV5-4 and TRBJ1-2 gives the whole variable domain ETGVTQSPTHLIKTRGQQVTLRCSSQSGHNTVSWYQQALGQGPQFIFQYYREEENGRGNFPPRFSGLQFPNYSSELNVNALELDDSALYLCASRGSGTGGFGYTFGSGTRLTVV.

The rearrangement links TRBV7-3 to TRBJ2-2; TRBD2 agrees at 9 bases. J lost 4 bases, V lost 5 bases, and 8 bases had no gene match. This CDR3 has 16 amino acids. Germline values: CDR1 SGHTA, CDR2 FQGTGA. The CDR3 nucleotides read TGTGCCAGCAGCCCCACCGCGGGAGGGAGCACCGGGGAGCTGTTTTTT. It encodes CASSPTAGGSTGELFF.

In this sample, this clone turned up a few times. The rearrangement joins TRBV7-8 to TRBJ2-2; D not certain. The CDR3 has 15 amino acids. The germline V and J ends were trimmed by 3 bases and 1 base, with 9 bases remaining between them. The germline V gene encodes CDR1 SGHVS and CDR2 FQNEAQ. CDR3 residues: CASSLSSGNTGELFF. The CDR3 DNA follows: TGTGCCAGCAGCTTGTCTTCGGGGAACACCGGGGAGCTGTTTTTT. The entire variable domain, with the rest obtained from reference TRBV7-8 and TRBJ2-2, is as follows: GAGVSQSPRYKVAKRGQDVALRCDPISGHVSLFWYQQALGQGPEFLTYFQNEAQLDKSGLPSDRFFAERPEGSVSTLKIQRTQQEDSAVYLCASSLSSGNTGELFFGEGSRLTVL.